This TCR beta chain was profiled in a study of identical twins. TCRdb fed the 5' RACE reads into MiXCR, producing one record per CDR3 protein. The repertoire includes around 450,000 distinct CDR3 sequences, 12% to 15% of them detected once, and more than 0.5% sits in the top ten. Healthy Caucasian donors formed the entire cohort. The trim removed 3 bases at V and 9 bases at J, leaving 6 bases unmatched. Germline assignment: CDR1 SGHDN and CDR2 FVKESK. The CDR3 contains 13 residues. Study-wide results and limits: Less excess twin sharing appeared in beta out-of-frame sequences.

Turning to this clonotype: Antigen unknown.

This sample also belongs to another study, concerning yellow fever vaccine responses in identical twins.

The material sequenced was CD4+ T cells sorted from blood. This receptor was identified in a woman under 30 in good health. The rearrangement uses TRBV14 and TRBJ2-7, with 9 bases identical to TRBD1. The CDR3 nucleotides read TGTGCCAGCAGCCACACCGGGACAGGGTTGCAGTACTTC. Encoded protein: CASSHTGTGLQYF. Full variable domain (outside the CDR3, taken from reference TRBV14 and TRBJ2-7): EAGVTQFPSHSVIEKGQTVTLRCDPISGHDNLYWYRRVMGKEIKFLLHFVKESKQDESGMPNNRFLAERTGGTYSTLKVQPAELEDSGVYFCASSHTGTGLQYFGPGTRLTVT.